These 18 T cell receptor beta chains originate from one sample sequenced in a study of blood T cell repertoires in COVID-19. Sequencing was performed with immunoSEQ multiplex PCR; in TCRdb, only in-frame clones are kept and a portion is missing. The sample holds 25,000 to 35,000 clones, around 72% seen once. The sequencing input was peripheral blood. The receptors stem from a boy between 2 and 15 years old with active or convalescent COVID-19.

The CDR3 nucleotides read TGTGCCAGCGCTAATCGGGGTAGACACACTGAAGCTTTCTTT. Its translation: CASANRGRHTEAFF. The V and J genes are TRBV28 and TRBJ1-1; no firm D call. Deletions cut 8 bases from V and 3 bases from J, with 16 bases between. The CDR3 contains 14 residues. Germline CDR1 reads MDHEN; CDR2 reads SYDVKM.

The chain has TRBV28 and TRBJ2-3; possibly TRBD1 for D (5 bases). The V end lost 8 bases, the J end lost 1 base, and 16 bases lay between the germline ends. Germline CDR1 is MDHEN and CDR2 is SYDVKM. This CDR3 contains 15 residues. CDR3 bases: TGTGCCAGCGCCACCCAAGGGGTGGGCACAGATACGCAGTATTTT. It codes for CASATQGVGTDTQYF. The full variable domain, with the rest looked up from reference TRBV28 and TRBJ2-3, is DVKVTQSSRYLVKRTGEKVFLECVQDMDHENMFWYRQDPGLGLRLIYFSYDVKMKEKGDIPEGYSVSREKKERFSLILESASTNQTSMYLCASATQGVGTDTQYFGPGTRLTVL.

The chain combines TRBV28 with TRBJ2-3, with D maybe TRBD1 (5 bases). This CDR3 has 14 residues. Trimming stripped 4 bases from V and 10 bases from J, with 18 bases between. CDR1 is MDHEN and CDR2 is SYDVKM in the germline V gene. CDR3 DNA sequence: TGTGCCAGCAGTTCACCGGCCAGGAGCAGGGCGCAGTATTTT. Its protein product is CASSSPARSRAQYF.

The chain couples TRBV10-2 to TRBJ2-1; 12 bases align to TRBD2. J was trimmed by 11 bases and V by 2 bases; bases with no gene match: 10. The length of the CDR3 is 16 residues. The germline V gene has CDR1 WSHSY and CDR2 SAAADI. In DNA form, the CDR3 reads TGCGCCAGCAGTGAGGCGCCGGGACTAGCGGGTGGGAAGCAGTTCTTC. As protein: CASSEAPGLAGGKQFF.

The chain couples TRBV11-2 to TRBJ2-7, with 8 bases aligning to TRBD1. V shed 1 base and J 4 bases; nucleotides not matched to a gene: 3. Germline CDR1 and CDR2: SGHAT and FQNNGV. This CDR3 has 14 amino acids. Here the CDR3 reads CASSLGRTGYEQYF. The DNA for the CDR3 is TGTGCCAGCAGCTTAGGCCGGACAGGGTACGAGCAGTACTTC.

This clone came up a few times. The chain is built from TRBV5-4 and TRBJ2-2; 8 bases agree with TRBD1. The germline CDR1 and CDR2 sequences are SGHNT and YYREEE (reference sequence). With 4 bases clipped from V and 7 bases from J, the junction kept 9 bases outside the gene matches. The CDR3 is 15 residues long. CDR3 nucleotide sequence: TGTGCCAGCAGCCATCGGACAGGGAAGGGCGGGGAGCTGTTTTTT. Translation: CASSHRTGKGGELFF.

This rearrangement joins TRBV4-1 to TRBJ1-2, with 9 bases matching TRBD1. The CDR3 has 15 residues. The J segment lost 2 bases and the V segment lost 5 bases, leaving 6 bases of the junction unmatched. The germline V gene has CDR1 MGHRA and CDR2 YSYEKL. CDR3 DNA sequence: TGCGCCAGCAGCGCCTACAGGGGGCAAAACTATGGCTACACCTTC. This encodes CASSAYRGQNYGYTF.

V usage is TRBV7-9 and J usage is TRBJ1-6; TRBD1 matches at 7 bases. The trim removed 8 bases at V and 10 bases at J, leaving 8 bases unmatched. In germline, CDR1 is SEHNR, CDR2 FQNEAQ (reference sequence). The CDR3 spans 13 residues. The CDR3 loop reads CASHTQGLSPLHF. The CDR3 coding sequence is TGTGCCAGCCATACACAGGGGCTGTCACCCCTCCACTTT.

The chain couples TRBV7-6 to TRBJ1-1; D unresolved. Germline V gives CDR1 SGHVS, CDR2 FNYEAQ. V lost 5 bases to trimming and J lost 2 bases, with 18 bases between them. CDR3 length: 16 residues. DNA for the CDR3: TGTGCCAGCAGCCCGGGCCACGGGGTAAGAAACACTGAAGCTTTCTTT. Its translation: CASSPGHGVRNTEAFF.

CDR3 sequence reads: CASSIIGGRYTF. The CDR3 bases are TGTGCCAGTAGTATTATAGGAGGGCGCTACACCTTC. The V call is TRBV19, the J call TRBJ1-2; D gene unclear. The germline V gene has CDR1 LNHDA and CDR2 SQIVND (reference sequence). This CDR3 has 12 amino acids. Trimming stripped 3 bases from V and 9 bases from J, with 11 bases between.

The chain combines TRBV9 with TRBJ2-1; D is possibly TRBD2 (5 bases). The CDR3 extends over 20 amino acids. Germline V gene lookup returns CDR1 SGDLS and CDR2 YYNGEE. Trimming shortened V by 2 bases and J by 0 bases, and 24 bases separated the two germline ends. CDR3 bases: TGTGCCAGCAGCGTTAGGATAAATGATTTAGCGCCCAGCTCCTACAATGAGCAGTTCTTC. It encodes CASSVRINDLAPSSYNEQFF.

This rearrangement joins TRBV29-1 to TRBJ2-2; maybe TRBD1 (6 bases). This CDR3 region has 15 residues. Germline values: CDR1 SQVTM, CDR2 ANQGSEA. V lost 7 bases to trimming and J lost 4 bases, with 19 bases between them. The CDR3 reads CSGITGSRGTGELFF. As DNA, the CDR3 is TGCAGCGGAATTACAGGGTCTAGGGGCACCGGGGAGCTGTTTTTT.

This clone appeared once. The CDR3 reads CASSLKGERYGYTF. The CDR3 nucleotides read TGTGCCAGCAGCCTGAAGGGGGAAAGGTATGGCTACACCTTC. V usage is TRBV5-4 and J usage is TRBJ1-2; D might be TRBD1 (6 bases). V lost 4 bases and J 5 bases, leaving 15 bases between the germline ends. This CDR3 comprises 14 residues. Germline values: CDR1 SGHNT, CDR2 YYREEE (reference sequence).

The CDR3 bases are TGTGCCAGCAGTCTGGTAGGCGGGAGGGCCATCGAGCAGTACTTC. Translated, it gives CASSLVGGRAIEQYF. V and J are TRBV6-2 or TRBV6-3 and TRBJ2-7; TRBD2 matches at 9 bases. This CDR3 is built from 15 residues. V was clipped by 5 bases and J by 6 bases; unmatched bases: 11. The V gene's germline CDR1 is MNHEY and CDR2 SVGEGT.

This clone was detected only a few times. Here the CDR3 reads CANKGRTSGVPWGANVLTF. The DNA of the CDR3 is TGCGCCAACAAGGGTAGGACTAGCGGAGTCCCGTGGGGGGCCAACGTCCTGACTTTC. The chain recombines TRBV10-1 with TRBJ2-6; 10 nucleotides line up with TRBD2. Germline CDR1 is WNHNN and CDR2 is SYGVQD (reference sequence). With 10 bases clipped from V and 4 bases from J, the junction kept 19 bases outside the gene matches. The CDR3 has 19 residues.

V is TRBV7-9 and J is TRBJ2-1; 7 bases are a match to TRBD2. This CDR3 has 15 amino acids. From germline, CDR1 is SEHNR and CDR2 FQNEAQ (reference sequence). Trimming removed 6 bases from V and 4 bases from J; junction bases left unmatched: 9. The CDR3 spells CASRLASGLYNEQFF. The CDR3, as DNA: TGTGCCAGCAGGCTAGCTAGCGGCCTATACAATGAGCAGTTCTTC.

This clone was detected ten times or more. CDR3: CASSPPCVQPQHF. The CDR3 coding sequence is TGTGCCAGCAGTCCCCCGTGTGTGCAGCCCCAGCATTTT. The chain couples TRBV25-1 to TRBJ1-5; D remains unclear. This CDR3 region has 13 residues. V lost 5 bases to trimming and J lost 7 bases, with 12 bases between them. Germline CDR1 MGHDK, CDR2 SYGVNS.

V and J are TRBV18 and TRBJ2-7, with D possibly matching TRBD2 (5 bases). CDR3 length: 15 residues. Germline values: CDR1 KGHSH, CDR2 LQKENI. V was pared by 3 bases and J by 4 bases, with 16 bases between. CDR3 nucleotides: TGTGCCAGCTCACCCGATGGGATTCGGACTTACGAGCAGTACTTC. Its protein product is CASSPDGIRTYEQYF.